The 26 T cell receptor beta chains given below trace back to one sample, sequenced in a study of cytotoxic CD8 clonotypes in ibrutinib-treated CLL. Assay: immunoSEQ multiplex PCR; the TCRdb copy retains only in-frame clones and omits some. The table includes tens of thousands of clones, around 82% detected once. The sample was PBMCs, taken at disease progression, from a patient treated with ibrutinib. The receptors shown here come from a human donor with chronic lymphocytic leukemia.

Only a few counts were recorded for this clone. The J gene is TRBJ1-5, the V gene TRBV5-1; 10 bases fit TRBD1. This CDR3 spans 17 amino acids. Germline trimming cut 0 bases from V and 4 bases from J; bases unmatched to any gene: 7. Germline CDR1 is SGHRS and CDR2 is YFSETQ. Here the CDR3 reads CASSLGSGTGVNQPQHF. CDR3 in DNA: TGCGCCAGCAGCTTGGGGTCTGGGACAGGGGTTAATCAGCCCCAGCATTTT.

This chain links TRBV30 with TRBJ2-5, with a possible D match to TRBD1 (6 bases). V was cut by 5 bases and J by 1 base, with 11 bases left in between. The CDR3 is 13 amino acids. In germline, CDR1 is GTSNPN, CDR2 SVGIG (reference sequence). The CDR3 region has the DNA TGTGCCTGGGTGAACAGGGTCCAAGAGACCCAGTACTTC. Translating it yields CAWVNRVQETQYF.

The CDR3 DNA follows: TGTGCCAGCAGACATACCCTGGGGAATAATTCACCCCTCCACTTT. Encoded protein: CASRHTLGNNSPLHF. V gene TRBV28 combines with J gene TRBJ1-6, with D unclear. V was shortened by 6 bases and J by 5 bases, with 14 bases between the two germline ends. The V gene's germline CDR1 is MDHEN and CDR2 SYDVKM. CDR3 length: 15 amino acids.

The rearrangement joins TRBV5-1 to TRBJ1-2; possible D gene TRBD1, 6 bases. Germline-derived CDR1 and CDR2 are SGHRS and YFSETQ. This CDR3 is built from 15 residues. Between the trimmed V and J ends, which lost 4 bases and 5 bases, there was a span of 18 bases. DNA of the CDR3: TGCGCCAGCAGCGTCCAGGGGTGGCAGGCGTATGGCTACACCTTC. Translated, it gives CASSVQGWQAYGYTF.

The chain combines TRBV19 with TRBJ2-6; no firm D call. V dropped 5 bases and J dropped 0 bases, with 11 bases sitting between them. The CDR3 contains 16 residues. Germline V gives CDR1 LNHDA, CDR2 SQIVND (reference sequence). This chain's CDR3 is CASSLLGDSGANVLTF. The CDR3, as DNA: TGTGCCAGTAGTCTATTAGGAGACTCTGGGGCCAACGTCCTGACTTTC.

The chain has TRBV4-1 and TRBJ1-5, with D unclear. The V end lost 5 bases, the J end lost 0 bases, and 14 bases lay between the germline ends. The CDR3 spans 16 residues. The germline CDR1 and CDR2 sequences are MGHRA and YSYEKL. The CDR3 DNA is TGCGCCAGCAGCTCCCACCCTAAAACTAGCAATCAGCCCCAGCATTTT. It encodes CASSSHPKTSNQPQHF.

The V gene is TRBV15, the J gene TRBJ2-1, with D maybe TRBD1 (6 bases). This CDR3 contains 15 residues. Germline V CDR1 and CDR2: LNHNV, YYDKDF (reference sequence). The germline V and J ends were trimmed by 0 bases and 4 bases, with 10 bases remaining between them. CDR3 sequence (DNA): TGTGCCACCAGCAGAGAATTTGGACAGTACAATGAGCAGTTCTTC. Its translation is CATSREFGQYNEQFF.

The chain is built from TRBV1 and TRBJ1-1; TRBD1 reflects the table's D call only, with no check against the DNA. TRBV1 is a known pseudogene. The CDR3 covers 16 residues. CDR3 loop: CTSSQHRGPTNTEAFF. CDR3 nucleotides: TGCACCAGCAGCCAGCACCGTGGCCCAACGAACACTGAAGCTTTCTTT.

A few counts support this clone. The rearrangement uses TRBV2 and TRBJ1-3; no definite D call. V lost 5 bases, J lost 0 bases, and 5 bases lay in between. This CDR3 comprises 13 residues. Germline V gene lookup returns CDR1 SNHLY and CDR2 FYNNEI. The CDR3 bases are TGTGCCAGCAGTTTGGTCTCTGGAAACACCATATATTTT. Its protein product is CASSLVSGNTIYF.

This chain links TRBV11-2 with TRBJ2-5; D is uncertain. V gave up 3 bases and J gave up 0 bases, with 8 bases separating them. Germline V gene sequence: CDR1 SGHAT, CDR2 FQNNGV. The CDR3 is made up of 14 amino acids. The DNA for the CDR3 is TGTGCCAGCAGCTTTGTACCGTACCAAGAGACCCAGTACTTC. Translated, it gives CASSFVPYQETQYF.

The chain is built from TRBV5-3 and TRBJ2-7, with TRBD2 matching 8 bases. TRBV5-3 counts as an open reading frame of uncertain function. The CDR3 loop spans 14 amino acids. The V gene end was trimmed by 0 bases and the J gene end by 1 base; junction bases not matched to a gene: 0. The CDR3: CARSLAGGSYEQYF. In nucleotides, the CDR3 is TGTGCCAGAAGCTTGGCGGGAGGGTCCTACGAGCAGTACTTC.

V usage is TRBV5-1 and J usage is TRBJ2-7, with 7 bases identical to TRBD1. The germline gives CDR1 SGHRS, CDR2 YFSETQ. The CDR3 is 15 amino acids. V gave up 0 bases and J gave up 3 bases; unmatched junction bases: 6. CDR3 amino acids: CASSLEGAKGYEQYF. CDR3 coding DNA: TGCGCCAGCAGCTTGGAGGGGGCGAAGGGCTACGAGCAGTACTTC.

The chain uses TRBV28 and TRBJ1-2, with D possibly TRBD1 on 5 matching bases. Deletions cut 6 bases from V and 3 bases from J, with 20 bases between. Germline V gives CDR1 MDHEN, CDR2 SYDVKM. The CDR3 is made up of 16 amino acids. CDR3 bases: TGTGCCAGCAGCATCCCGGGGGAATCATGGGACTATGGCTACACCTTC. Its translation: CASSIPGESWDYGYTF.

CDR3 sequence (DNA): TGTGCCAGCAGTTACTCGATCGGGCCTACTGAAGCTTTCTTT. It is translated as CASSYSIGPTEAFF. This chain connects TRBV6-5 to TRBJ1-1; D is uncertain. CDR1 and CDR2 from the germline V gene are MNHEY and SVGAGI. The CDR3 is made up of 14 amino acids. V was clipped by 0 bases and J by 5 bases, with 10 bases between them.

The V call is TRBV7-9, the J call TRBJ2-2, with D maybe TRBD2 (5 bases). The CDR3 extends over 14 amino acids. Germline V CDR1 and CDR2: SEHNR, FQNEAQ (reference sequence). V lost 0 bases and J lost 8, with 10 bases in between. CDR3 amino acids: CASSLALATGELFF. CDR3 coding DNA: TGTGCCAGCAGCTTAGCCCTAGCAACTGGGGAGCTGTTTTTT.

The chain couples TRBV18 to TRBJ2-5, with 9 bases matching TRBD1. V lost 2 bases and J lost 6; bases outside the gene matches: 10. CDR1 is KGHSH and CDR2 is LQKENI in the germline V gene. This CDR3 is built from 16 residues. The CDR3 sequence is CASSPRGQGGLKTQYF. CDR3 coding DNA: TGTGCCAGCTCACCAAGGGGACAGGGAGGGTTGAAGACCCAGTACTTC. The complete variable domain, with remaining parts taken from reference TRBV18 and TRBJ2-5, reads NAGVMQNPRHLVRRRGQEARLRCSPMKGHSHVYWYRQLPEEGLKFMVYLQKENIIDESGMPKERFSAEFPKEGPSILRIQQVVRGDSAAYFCASSPRGQGGLKTQYFGPGTRLLVL.

J is TRBJ1-1 and V is TRBV19; the D is unclear. The germline V and J ends were trimmed by 6 bases and 1 base, with 9 bases remaining between them. The CDR3 length is 13 residues. CDR1 and CDR2 from the germline V gene are LNHDA and SQIVND (reference sequence). CDR3 DNA sequence: TGTGCCAGTAGCCCTAGACAGAACACTGAAGCTTTCTTT. Amino acids: CASSPRQNTEAFF.

This rearrangement joins TRBV5-1 to TRBJ2-3; 11 bases line up with TRBD2. This CDR3 contains 16 residues. Trimming took 0 bases from V and 6 from J; bases not matched to a gene: 6. The germline CDR1 and CDR2 sequences are SGHRS and YFSETQ. The CDR3 nucleotides read TGCGCCAGCAGCTTGGAAGGTAGCGGGGGGGCTGATACGCAGTATTTT. Its protein product is CASSLEGSGGADTQYF.

The chain is built from TRBV4-1 and TRBJ2-3; tentatively, D is TRBD1 (6 bases). The CDR3 covers 16 residues. V lost 0 bases and J 5 bases, leaving 15 bases between the germline ends. CDR1 is MGHRA and CDR2 is YSYEKL in the germline V gene. The CDR3 loop is CASSQDMNLGGDTQYF. The CDR3 region has the DNA TGCGCCAGCAGCCAAGATATGAACCTAGGGGGAGATACGCAGTATTTT.

The chain recombines TRBV7-2 with TRBJ1-2; 10 nucleotides match TRBD1. From germline, CDR1 is SGHTA and CDR2 FQGNSA. The trim removed 3 bases at V and 4 bases at J, leaving 8 bases unmatched. This CDR3 has 16 amino acids. DNA of the CDR3: TGTGCCAGCAGCTTCGGGACAGGGGTGCGTTCCTATGGCTACACCTTC. It codes for CASSFGTGVRSYGYTF. Supplemented by reference TRBV7-2 and TRBJ1-2, the full variable domain reads GAGVSQSPSNKVTEKGKDVELRCDPISGHTALYWYRQSLGQGLEFLIYFQGNSAPDKSGLPSDRFSAERTGGSVSTLTIQRTQQEDSAVYLCASSFGTGVRSYGYTFGSGTRLTVV.

This clone has a count of ten or more. V gene TRBV6-1 combines with J gene TRBJ2-7, with D tentatively TRBD2 (5 bases). V dropped 6 bases and J dropped 2 bases, with 14 bases sitting between them. Germline V gene sequence: CDR1 MNHNS, CDR2 SASEGT. The CDR3 is 14 residues long. CDR3 amino acids: CASRGGLPPYEQYF. DNA for the CDR3: TGTGCCAGCAGGGGCGGGTTACCCCCCTACGAGCAGTACTTC.

The rearrangement uses TRBV4-1 and TRBJ2-7; D gene uncertain. V lost 1 base to trimming and J lost 2 bases, with 9 bases between them. The CDR3 is 14 residues long. Germline CDR1 is MGHRA and CDR2 is YSYEKL. CDR3 nucleotides: TGCGCCAGCAGCCAAGTTTTATCCCCCTACGAGCAGTACTTC. As protein: CASSQVLSPYEQYF.

The chain carries TRBV6-1 and TRBJ2-5, with TRBD1 matching 8 bases. This CDR3 has 15 residues. J lost 5 bases, V lost 3 bases, and 8 bases had no gene match. Germline CDR1 and CDR2: MNHNS and SASEGT. The CDR3 sequence is CASSDTSGGGETQYF. The DNA of the CDR3 is TGTGCCAGCAGTGATACGTCAGGGGGCGGCGAGACCCAGTACTTC.

This clone occurred once. The chain recombines TRBV10-1 with TRBJ1-1, with a tentative D call TRBD1 (6 bases). V gave up 3 bases and J gave up 5 bases, with 10 bases separating them. CDR1 is WNHNN, CDR2 SYGVQD, per germline (reference sequence). CDR3 length: 13 amino acids. CDR3: CASSDLGGTEAFF. In DNA form, the CDR3 reads TGCGCCAGCAGTGATCTAGGGGGTACTGAAGCTTTCTTT.

The chain combines TRBV6-1 with TRBJ1-3; 7 nucleotides line up with TRBD1. V shed 7 bases and J 4 bases; nucleotides not matched to a gene: 7. The CDR3 runs 14 residues. Germline CDR1 and CDR2: MNHNS and SASEGT. The CDR3 protein is CASIRDRAGNTIYF. The DNA for the CDR3 is TGTGCCAGCATCAGAGACAGGGCCGGAAACACCATATATTTT.

This clone was seen a single time. This sequence joins TRBV15 and TRBJ2-5; D gene uncertain. The germline V gene encodes CDR1 LNHNV and CDR2 YYDKDF (reference sequence). The V end was cut by 1 base, the J end by 5 bases, with 8 bases between. The length of the CDR3 is 13 residues. The DNA of the CDR3 is TGTGCCACCAGCAGAGGACTGGGGGAGACCCAGTACTTC. This gives the protein CATSRGLGETQYF.